Included here is one TCR beta chain sequence, with context. Its antigen is unidentified. Germline and junction disagree at one end, which may indicate a read error. This sample's RNA came from whole unsorted tissue. The normal lung tissue was taken more than 3 cm from the tumor edge. The sample belongs to a study of tumor and adjacent non-tumor tissue in lung cancer. A modified ARM-PCR protocol with three rounds of nested PCR amplified TCRbeta. TCRdb reprocessed the multiplex PCR reads via MiXCR and lists one record per CDR3 protein. The sample lists about 80,000 distinct CDR3 sequences; 80% to 90% were seen once. Points from the study as a whole: TCR diversity was significantly greater in tumor than normal lung tissue.

The specimen sequenced was distant non-tumor lung tissue. This receptor was obtained from a man aged 55 to 70 with non-small cell lung cancer.

This chain's CDR3 is CASSPTGSDYKQYF. CDR3 coding DNA: TGTGCAAGCAGCCCGACAGGGTCCGACTACAAGCAATACTTC. The chain is built from TRBV16 and TRBJ2-7; 7 positions agree with TRBD1. Germline V gives CDR1 KGHSY, CDR2 FQNENV. The CDR3 is 14 residues long.